The next 20 T cell receptor beta chains were all read from a single sample in a study of regulatory T cells in long-lasting Graves disease. Researchers made TCR beta libraries by using iRepertoire HTBI primers and running Arm-PCR on CDR3 regions. MiXCR, applied by TCRdb to the multiplex PCR reads, yields one record per CDR3 protein. Of 600,000 to 650,000 distinct CDR3 sequences listed, around 15% are singletons. Time point given: newly diagnosed GD, antithyroid drugs for less than 3 months. Preparation of the TCR library used RNA extracted from PBMCs. A further study also used this sample, focusing on T cells in Graves' hyperthyroidism and ophthalmopathy.

Sequences were derived from peripheral blood mononuclear cells (PBMCs), sampled at new diagnosis, from a patient treated with antithyroid drugs. The receptors derive from a woman aged 25 to 39 with Graves disease.

Many counts were recorded for this clonotype. This chain connects TRBV19 to TRBJ1-5, with 9 bases aligning to TRBD1. Per germline, CDR1 LNHDA and CDR2 SQIVND (reference sequence). The CDR3 contains 17 residues. Trimming removed 6 bases from V and 2 bases from J; junction bases left unmatched: 11. As DNA, the CDR3 is TGTGCCAGTAGCATTATTCCGGGACAGGGAGGCAATCAGCCCCAGCATTTT. This gives the protein CASSIIPGQGGNQPQHF.

The chain joins TRBV3-1 to TRBJ2-7, with D unclear. The length of the CDR3 is 14 residues. Germline V gene data show CDR1 as LGHDT and CDR2 as YNNKEL (reference sequence). Trimming removed 4 bases from V and 3 bases from J, with 13 bases in between. The CDR3 DNA reads as TGTGCCAGCAGCCTAGCCCCACACCGCTACGAGCAGTACTTC. As protein: CASSLAPHRYEQYF.

On this clonotype itself: A read error is possible here, since a much larger clone lies one base away. J is TRBJ1-1 and V is TRBV6-1; the match to TRBD1 covers 7 bases. This CDR3 region has 11 residues. Germline V gene sequence: CDR1 MNHNS, CDR2 SASEGT. CDR3 sequence reads: CANSTTGLAFF. CDR3 nucleotide sequence: TGTGCCAACAGTACGACAGGGCTGGCTTTCTTT.

This CDR3 is CASSPKYSYEQYF. DNA of the CDR3: TGTGCCAGCAGCCCAAAATACTCCTACGAGCAGTACTTC. This chain connects TRBV13 to TRBJ2-7; D call uncertain. V was shortened by 5 bases and J by 0 bases, with 8 bases between the two germline ends. The CDR3 sequence is 13 residues long. Germline V gives CDR1 PRHDT, CDR2 FYEKMQ (reference sequence).

This clonotype has a handful of counts. The V call is TRBV9, the J call TRBJ2-1; TRBD2 might be the D (6 bases). Deletions cut 2 bases from V and 3 bases from J, with 18 bases between. In germline, CDR1 is SGDLS, CDR2 YYNGEE. CDR3 length: 17 amino acids. The CDR3 here is CASSVPPSSVNYNEQFF. In nucleotides, the CDR3 is TGTGCCAGCAGCGTCCCCCCGTCTAGCGTGAACTACAATGAGCAGTTCTTC.

This clonotype came up a few times. The chain has TRBV6-1 and TRBJ2-7, with 12 bases lining up with TRBD2. V was pared by 6 bases and J by 0 bases, with 6 bases of the junction left unmatched. CDR1 is MNHNS and CDR2 is SASEGT in the germline V gene. The CDR3 totals 16 residues. The CDR3 region has the DNA TGTGCCAGCAGCACGACTAGCGGGAGTTTCTCCTACGAGCAGTACTTC. Protein sequence: CASSTTSGSFSYEQYF.

This clonotype was seen ten or more times. The chain employs TRBV13 and TRBJ1-1; D gene ambiguous. This CDR3 has 12 residues. Germline V gives CDR1 PRHDT, CDR2 FYEKMQ (reference sequence). The V end lost 3 bases, the J end lost 1 base, and 3 bases lay between the germline ends. For the CDR3, the DNA is TGTGCCAGCAGCTTCCAGAACACTGAAGCTTTCTTT. This codes for CASSFQNTEAFF.

This clonotype was picked up many times. The V gene is TRBV28, the J gene TRBJ2-1, with TRBD1 matching 7 bases. V gave up 6 bases and J gave up 3 bases; unmatched junction bases: 8. From germline, CDR1 is MDHEN and CDR2 SYDVKM. The CDR3 consists of 15 residues. The DNA of the CDR3 is TGTGCCAGCAGAACCGGGACAGTTGTCTACAATGAGCAGTTCTTC. Amino acids: CASRTGTVVYNEQFF. Filled out from reference TRBV28 and TRBJ2-1, the complete variable domain reads DVKVTQSSRYLVKRTGEKVFLECVQDMDHENMFWYRQDPGLGLRLIYFSYDVKMKEKGDIPEGYSVSREKKERFSLILESASTNQTSMYLCASRTGTVVYNEQFFGPGTRLTVL.

This clonotype turned up a few times. The chain employs TRBV19 and TRBJ1-5; D is unresolved. Germline CDR1 and CDR2: LNHDA and SQIVND (reference sequence). V was trimmed by 4 bases and J by 3 bases, leaving 10 bases between them. The CDR3 length is 14 residues. The CDR3 coding sequence is TGTGCCAGTAGTAACGACCCCGTCAATCAGCCCCAGCATTTT. It specifies CASSNDPVNQPQHF.

This chain uses TRBV7-9 with TRBJ2-6, with unresolved D. Germline V CDR1 and CDR2: SEHNR, FQNEAQ (reference sequence). The CDR3 length is 18 residues. Between the trimmed V and J ends, which lost 6 bases and 0 bases, there was a span of 18 bases. CDR3 sequence reads: CASRRLAGPVSGANVLTF. For the CDR3, the DNA is TGTGCCAGCAGAAGGTTGGCAGGTCCAGTCTCTGGGGCCAACGTCCTGACTTTC.

CDR3 nucleotides: TGTGCCAGCAGCACCTGGGGCCAGAACACCGGGGAGCTGTTTTTT. Translated, it gives CASSTWGQNTGELFF. This chain uses TRBV5-4 with TRBJ2-2; tentative D call: TRBD1 (5 bases). Trimming took 4 bases from V and 1 from J, leaving 11 bases between them. There are 15 residues in the CDR3. Germline V gene lookup returns CDR1 SGHNT and CDR2 YYREEE (reference sequence).

This clonotype has more than one count but fewer than ten. This likely stems from a read error, as it lies one base from a far larger clone. The genes are TRBV27 and TRBJ2-7; 13 bases are a match to TRBD2. The CDR3 totals 14 residues. Per the germline V gene, CDR1 is MNHEY and CDR2 is SMNVEV (reference sequence). The CDR3 loop is CVSSRTSGSYEQYF. The CDR3 DNA reads as TGTGTCAGCAGCCGGACTAGCGGGAGTTACGAGCAGTACTTC.

This clonotype was picked up many times. This chain joins TRBV12-3 or TRBV12-4 and TRBJ2-1, with TRBD2 identical over 14 bases. The CDR3 consists of 17 residues. J gave up 3 bases and V 6 bases, and 7 bases lay outside the gene matches. This CDR3 reads CASRKGTSGGFYNEQFF. CDR3 coding DNA: TGTGCCAGCAGAAAAGGGACTAGCGGGGGCTTCTACAATGAGCAGTTCTTC.

The rearrangement uses TRBV7-3 and TRBJ2-1, with 7 bases identical to TRBD2. This CDR3 spans 14 amino acids. Per the germline V gene, CDR1 is SGHTA and CDR2 is FQGTGA. With 5 bases clipped from V and 9 bases from J, the junction kept 10 bases outside the gene matches. This CDR3 reads CASSDPSGPIEQFF. The CDR3 DNA reads TGTGCCAGCAGCGACCCTAGCGGCCCAATTGAGCAGTTCTTC.

This clonotype showed up many times. This chain uses TRBV9 with TRBJ1-1; D may be TRBD1 (5 bases). The germline V gene encodes CDR1 SGDLS and CDR2 YYNGEE. The CDR3 length is 14 residues. Trimming shortened V by 0 bases and J by 5 bases, and 11 bases separated the two germline ends. The CDR3 protein is CASSVATVGTEAFF. The CDR3 DNA reads as TGTGCCAGCAGCGTAGCGACAGTTGGGACTGAAGCTTTCTTT.

This clonotype was detected ten times or more. The chain employs TRBV27 and TRBJ1-5; 7 bases line up with TRBD1. The CDR3 loop spans 16 amino acids. V was pared by 0 bases and J by 4 bases, with 6 bases of the junction left unmatched. Germline CDR1 reads MNHEY; CDR2 reads SMNVEV (reference sequence). CDR3 DNA: TGTGCCAGCAGTTTATCGGGGGGACAGACTAATCAGCCCCAGCATTTT. It codes for CASSLSGGQTNQPQHF.

The sample holds many counts of this clonotype. The chain has TRBV12-3 or TRBV12-4 and TRBJ2-1, with D maybe TRBD2 (5 bases). The CDR3 spans 15 residues. V lost 1 base and J lost 10, with 17 bases in between. The CDR3 sequence is CASSLDALRVGEQFF. The CDR3 DNA follows: TGTGCCAGCAGTTTAGATGCGCTGAGGGTTGGAGAGCAGTTCTTC.

This clonotype has a handful of counts. The chain recombines TRBV24-1 with TRBJ2-5, with a possible D match to TRBD2 (5 bases). V was cut by 4 bases and J by 2 bases, with 16 bases left in between. The length of the CDR3 is 16 residues. Germline CDR1 reads KGHDR; CDR2 reads SFDVKD. This CDR3 reads CATSDHPSSGQETQYF. The CDR3 DNA sequence: TGTGCCACCAGTGACCATCCCTCCAGCGGTCAAGAGACCCAGTACTTC.

There are a few counts of this clonotype. This chain connects TRBV3-1 to TRBJ2-5; 7 bases align to TRBD2. V dropped 0 bases and J dropped 3; count of bases not matched to a gene: 10. CDR1 and CDR2 (germline): LGHDT, YNNKEL (reference sequence). The CDR3 is 17 residues long. The CDR3 nucleotides read TGTGCCAGCAGCCAAGAAAGGTCCGGGACTATTAAAGAGACCCAGTACTTC. It is translated as CASSQERSGTIKETQYF.

The table lists this clonotype with many counts. This chain uses TRBV10-2 with TRBJ1-4; D possibly corresponds to TRBD1 (5 bases). This CDR3 region has 16 residues. Germline values: CDR1 WSHSY, CDR2 SAAADI. Trimming cost V 3 bases and J 6 bases, with 17 bases left between them. The DNA for the CDR3 is TGCGCCAGCAGTGACCCAGACAGTGGCTGGGATGAAAAACTGTTTTTT. This encodes CASSDPDSGWDEKLFF.